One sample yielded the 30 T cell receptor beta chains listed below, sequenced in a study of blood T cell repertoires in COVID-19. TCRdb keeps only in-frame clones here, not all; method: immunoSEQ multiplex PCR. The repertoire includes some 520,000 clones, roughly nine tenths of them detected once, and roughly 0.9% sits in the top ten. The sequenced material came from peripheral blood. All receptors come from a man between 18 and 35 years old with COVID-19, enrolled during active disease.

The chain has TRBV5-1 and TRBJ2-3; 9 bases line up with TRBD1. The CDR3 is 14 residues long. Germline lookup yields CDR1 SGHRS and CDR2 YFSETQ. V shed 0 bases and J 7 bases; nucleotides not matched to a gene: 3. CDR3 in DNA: TGCGCCAGCAGCTTGGGGGACAGGGCGAATACGCAGTATTTT. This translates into CASSLGDRANTQYF. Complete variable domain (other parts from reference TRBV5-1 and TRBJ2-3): KAGVTQTPRYLIKTRGQQVTLSCSPISGHRSVSWYQQTPGQGLQFLFEYFSETQRNKGNFPGRFSGRQFSNSRSEMNVSTLELGDSALYLCASSLGDRANTQYFGPGTRLTVL.

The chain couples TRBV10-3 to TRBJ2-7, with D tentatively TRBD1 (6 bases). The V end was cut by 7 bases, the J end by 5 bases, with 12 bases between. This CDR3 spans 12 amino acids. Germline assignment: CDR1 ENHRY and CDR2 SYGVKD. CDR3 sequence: CAITDSTHEQYF. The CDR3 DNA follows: TGTGCCATCACGGACAGTACCCACGAGCAGTACTTC.

DNA for the CDR3: TGCAGCGTTGAAGATCCGGGACAGGGCTACAATGAGCAGTTCTTC. Amino acids: CSVEDPGQGYNEQFF. The rearrangement uses TRBV29-1 and TRBJ2-1; 9 bases are shared with TRBD1. Germline-derived CDR1 and CDR2 are SQVTM and ANQGSEA. The CDR3 is 15 amino acids. Trimming at V came to 0 bases and at J to 3 bases, leaving 3 bases not matched to a gene.

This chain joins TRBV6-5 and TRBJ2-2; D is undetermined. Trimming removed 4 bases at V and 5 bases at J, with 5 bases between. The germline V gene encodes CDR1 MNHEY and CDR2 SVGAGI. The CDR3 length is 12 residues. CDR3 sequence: CASSSRTGELFF. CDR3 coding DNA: TGTGCCAGCAGTTCGAGGACCGGGGAGCTGTTTTTT.

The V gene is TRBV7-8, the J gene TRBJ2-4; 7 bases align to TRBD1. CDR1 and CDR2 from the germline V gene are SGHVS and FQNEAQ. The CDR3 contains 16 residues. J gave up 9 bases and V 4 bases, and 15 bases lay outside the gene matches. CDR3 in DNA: TGTGCCAGCAGCTCTTATCAGGGGGAACGGAGCCGCATTCAGTACTTC. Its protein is CASSSYQGERSRIQYF.

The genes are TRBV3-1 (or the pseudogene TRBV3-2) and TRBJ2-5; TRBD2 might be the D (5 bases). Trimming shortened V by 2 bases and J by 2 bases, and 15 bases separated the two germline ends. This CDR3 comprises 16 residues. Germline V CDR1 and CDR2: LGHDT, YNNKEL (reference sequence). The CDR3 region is CASSQYSTIAQETQYF. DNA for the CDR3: TGTGCCAGCAGCCAATACTCGACTATCGCTCAAGAGACCCAGTACTTC.

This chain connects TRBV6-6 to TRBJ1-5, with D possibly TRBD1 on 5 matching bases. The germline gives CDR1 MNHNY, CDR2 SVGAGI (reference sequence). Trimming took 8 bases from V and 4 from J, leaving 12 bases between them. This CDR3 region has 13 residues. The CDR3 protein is CASSSGGNQPQHF. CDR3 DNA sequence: TGTGCCAGCTCCTCGGGGGGGAATCAGCCCCAGCATTTT.

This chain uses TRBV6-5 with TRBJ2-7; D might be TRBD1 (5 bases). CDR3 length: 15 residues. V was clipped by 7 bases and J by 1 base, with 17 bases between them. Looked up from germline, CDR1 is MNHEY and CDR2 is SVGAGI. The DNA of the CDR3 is TGTGCCAGCATGATAGGGGTGAAAGGGTCCTACGAGCAGTACTTC. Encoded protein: CASMIGVKGSYEQYF.

CDR3 sequence: CASSHSRPVRLEQYF. The CDR3 DNA is TGTGCCAGCAGCCACTCCCGGCCCGTGCGGCTCGAGCAGTACTTC. The V call is TRBV3-1 (or the pseudogene TRBV3-2), the J call TRBJ2-7; the D is unclear. This CDR3 is 15 amino acids long. Looked up from germline, CDR1 is LGHDT and CDR2 is YNNKEL (reference sequence). With 3 bases removed from V and 6 bases from J, the gap between germline ends came to 18 bases.

In nucleotides, the CDR3 is TGTGCCAGCAGCTTTTCGGGAGCCCCGGGAGATACGCAGTATTTT. Translated, it gives CASSFSGAPGDTQYF. The chain recombines TRBV7-3 with TRBJ2-3; a possible D gene is TRBD2 (6 bases). The germline V gene encodes CDR1 SGHTA and CDR2 FQGTGA. V dropped 3 bases and J dropped 5 bases, with 15 bases sitting between them. This CDR3 is built from 15 residues.

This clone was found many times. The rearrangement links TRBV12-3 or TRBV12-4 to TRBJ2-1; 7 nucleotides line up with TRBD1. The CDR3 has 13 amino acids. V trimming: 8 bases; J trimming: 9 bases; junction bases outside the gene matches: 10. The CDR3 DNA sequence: TGTGCCAGCGCCACAGGGGTATGGAGTGAGCAGTTCTTC. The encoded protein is CASATGVWSEQFF.

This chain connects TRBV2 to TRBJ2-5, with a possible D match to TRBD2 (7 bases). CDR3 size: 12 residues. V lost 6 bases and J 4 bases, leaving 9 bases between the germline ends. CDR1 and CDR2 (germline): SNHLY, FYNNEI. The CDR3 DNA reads TGTGCCAGCAGGGGGGGGGCAGAGACCCAGTACTTC. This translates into CASRGGAETQYF.

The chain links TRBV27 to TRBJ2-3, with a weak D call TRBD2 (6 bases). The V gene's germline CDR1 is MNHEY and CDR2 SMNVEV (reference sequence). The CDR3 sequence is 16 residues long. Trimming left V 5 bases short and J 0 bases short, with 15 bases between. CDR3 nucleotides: TGTGCCAGCAGTCTACAATCCGGGACTAGCACAGATACGCAGTATTTT. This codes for CASSLQSGTSTDTQYF.

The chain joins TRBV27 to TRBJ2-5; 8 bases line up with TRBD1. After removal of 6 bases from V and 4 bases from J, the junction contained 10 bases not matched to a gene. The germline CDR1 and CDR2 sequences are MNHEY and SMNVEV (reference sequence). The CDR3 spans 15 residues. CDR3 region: CASSKLRDRLETQYF. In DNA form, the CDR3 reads TGTGCCAGCAGCAAACTTCGGGACAGGCTAGAGACCCAGTACTTC.

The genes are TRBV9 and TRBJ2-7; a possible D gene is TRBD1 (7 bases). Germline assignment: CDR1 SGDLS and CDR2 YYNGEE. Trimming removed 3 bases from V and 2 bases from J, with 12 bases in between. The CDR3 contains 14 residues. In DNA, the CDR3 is TGTGCCAGCAGCGCCCAGGGGGGAGCCTACGAGCAGTACTTC. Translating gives CASSAQGGAYEQYF.

CDR3 coding DNA: TGTGCCAGCAGCCTAGCGAGATACACCGGGGAGCTGTTTTTT. Translated: CASSLARYTGELFF. The gene calls are TRBV3-1 (or the pseudogene TRBV3-2) and TRBJ2-2, with D tentatively TRBD2 (5 bases). CDR3 length equals 14 residues. V lost 4 bases to trimming and J lost 3 bases, with 9 bases between them. Per germline, CDR1 LGHDT and CDR2 YNNKEL (reference sequence).

CDR3 nucleotides: TGCGCCAGCAGCTTGGGCCAGGGGGCAAAGGGCTACACCTTC. This gives the protein CASSLGQGAKGYTF. The chain couples TRBV5-1 to TRBJ1-2; 8 nucleotides agree with TRBD1. The V gene end was trimmed by 0 bases and the J gene end by 8 bases; junction bases not matched to a gene: 6. Germline values: CDR1 SGHRS, CDR2 YFSETQ. The CDR3 runs 14 residues. Full variable domain (outside the CDR3, taken from reference TRBV5-1 and TRBJ1-2): KAGVTQTPRYLIKTRGQQVTLSCSPISGHRSVSWYQQTPGQGLQFLFEYFSETQRNKGNFPGRFSGRQFSNSRSEMNVSTLELGDSALYLCASSLGQGAKGYTFGSGTRLTVV.

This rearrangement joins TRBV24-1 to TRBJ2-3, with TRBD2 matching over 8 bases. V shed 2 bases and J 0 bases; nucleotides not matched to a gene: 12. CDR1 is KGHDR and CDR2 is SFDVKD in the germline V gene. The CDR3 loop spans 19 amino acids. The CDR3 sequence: CATSDSAVPQRGSTDTQYF. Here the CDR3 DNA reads TGTGCCACCAGTGATTCCGCCGTCCCCCAGCGGGGGAGCACAGATACGCAGTATTTT.

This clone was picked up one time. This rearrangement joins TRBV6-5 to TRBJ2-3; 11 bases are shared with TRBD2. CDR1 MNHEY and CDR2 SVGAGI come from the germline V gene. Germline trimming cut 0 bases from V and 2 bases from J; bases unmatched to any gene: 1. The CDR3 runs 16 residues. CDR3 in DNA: TGTGCCAGCAGTTACTCACTAGCGGGGGCCACAGATACGCAGTATTTT. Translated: CASSYSLAGATDTQYF.

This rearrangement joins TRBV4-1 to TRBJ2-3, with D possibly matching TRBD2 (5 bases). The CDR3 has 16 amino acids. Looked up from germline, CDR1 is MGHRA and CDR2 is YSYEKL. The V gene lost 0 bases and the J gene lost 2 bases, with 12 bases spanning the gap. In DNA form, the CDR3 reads TGCGCCAGCAGCCAAGACTTCAGGAGGAACACAGATACGCAGTATTTT. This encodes CASSQDFRRNTDTQYF.

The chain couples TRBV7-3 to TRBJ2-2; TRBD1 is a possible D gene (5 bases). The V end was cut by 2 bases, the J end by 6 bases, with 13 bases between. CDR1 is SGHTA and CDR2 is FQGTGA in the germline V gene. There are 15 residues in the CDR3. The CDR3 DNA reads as TGTGCCAGCAGCTTAGGCCCAGGGTTTGCCGGGGAGCTGTTTTTT. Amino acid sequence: CASSLGPGFAGELFF.

The CDR3 nucleotides are TGTGCCAGCAGCTACCGACAGACCAGCATAGCCTATGAGCAGTTCTTC. It specifies CASSYRQTSIAYEQFF. J is TRBJ2-1 and V is TRBV7-6; possibly TRBD1 for D (5 bases). V lost 4 bases and J lost 8, with 21 bases in between. The germline CDR1 and CDR2 sequences are SGHVS and FNYEAQ. CDR3 length equals 16 residues. The full variable domain, completed using reference TRBV7-6 and TRBJ2-1, is GAGVSQSPRYKVTKRGQDVALRCDPISGHVSLYWYRQALGQGPEFLTYFNYEAQQDKSGLPNDRFSAERPEGSISTLTIQRTEQRDSAMYRCASSYRQTSIAYEQFFGPGTRLTVL.

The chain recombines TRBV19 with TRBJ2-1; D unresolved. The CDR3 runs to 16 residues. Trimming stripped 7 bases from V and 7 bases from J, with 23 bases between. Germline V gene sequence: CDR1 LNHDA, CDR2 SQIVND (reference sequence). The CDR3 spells CASTALAARISNEQFF. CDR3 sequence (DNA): TGTGCCAGTACCGCCCTGGCGGCTAGAATCTCTAATGAGCAGTTCTTC.

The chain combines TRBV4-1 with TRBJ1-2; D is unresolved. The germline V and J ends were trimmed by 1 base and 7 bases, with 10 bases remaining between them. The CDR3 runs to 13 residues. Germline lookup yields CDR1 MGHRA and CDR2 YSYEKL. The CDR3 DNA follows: TGCGCCAGCAGCCAAGTCCTCCCTACTGGCTACACCTTC. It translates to CASSQVLPTGYTF.

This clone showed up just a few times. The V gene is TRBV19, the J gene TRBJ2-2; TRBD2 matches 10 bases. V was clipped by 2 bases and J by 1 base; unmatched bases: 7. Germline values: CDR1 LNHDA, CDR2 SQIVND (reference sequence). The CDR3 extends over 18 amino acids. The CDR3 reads CASSIQLAGLRNTGELFF. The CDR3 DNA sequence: TGTGCCAGTAGTATACAACTAGCGGGGTTAAGGAACACCGGGGAGCTGTTTTTT.

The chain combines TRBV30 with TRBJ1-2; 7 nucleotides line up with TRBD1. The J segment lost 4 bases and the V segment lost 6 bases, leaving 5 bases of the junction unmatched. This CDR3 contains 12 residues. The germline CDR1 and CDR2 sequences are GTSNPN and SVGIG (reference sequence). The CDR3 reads CACDRAGYGYTF. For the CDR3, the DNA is TGTGCCTGTGACAGGGCGGGCTATGGCTACACCTTC.

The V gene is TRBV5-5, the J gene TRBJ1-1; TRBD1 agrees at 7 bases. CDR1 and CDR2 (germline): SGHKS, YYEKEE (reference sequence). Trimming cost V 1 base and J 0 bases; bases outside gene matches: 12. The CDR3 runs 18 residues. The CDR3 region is CASSLSALAGGMNTEAFF. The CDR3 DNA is TGTGCCAGCAGCTTGAGCGCTCTGGCAGGGGGTATGAACACTGAAGCTTTCTTT.

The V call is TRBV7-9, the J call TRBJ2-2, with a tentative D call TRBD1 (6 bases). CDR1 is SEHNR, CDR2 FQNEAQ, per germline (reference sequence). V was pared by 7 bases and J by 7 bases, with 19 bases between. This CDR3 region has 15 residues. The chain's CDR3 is CASNFETGSGGELFF. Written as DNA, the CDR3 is TGTGCCAGCAACTTTGAGACAGGATCAGGCGGGGAGCTGTTTTTT.

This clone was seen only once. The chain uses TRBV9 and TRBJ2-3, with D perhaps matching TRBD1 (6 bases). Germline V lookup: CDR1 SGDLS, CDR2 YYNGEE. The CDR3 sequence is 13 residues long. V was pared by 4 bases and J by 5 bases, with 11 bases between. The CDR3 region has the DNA TGTGCCAGCAGCCGGTTAGGGGGAGATACGCAGTATTTT. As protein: CASSRLGGDTQYF.

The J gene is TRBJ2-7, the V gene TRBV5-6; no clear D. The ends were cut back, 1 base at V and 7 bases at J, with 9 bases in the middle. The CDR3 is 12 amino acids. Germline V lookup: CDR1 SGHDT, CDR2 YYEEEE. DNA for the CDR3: TGTGCCAGCAGCTTGAGTATCCAGGAGCAGTACTTC. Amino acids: CASSLSIQEQYF. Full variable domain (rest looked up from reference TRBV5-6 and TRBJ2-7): DAGVTQSPTHLIKTRGQQVTLRCSPKSGHDTVSWYQQALGQGPQFIFQYYEEEERQRGNFPDRFSGHQFPNYSSELNVNALLLGDSALYLCASSLSIQEQYFGPGTRLTVT.